Included here is one T cell receptor (beta chain) sequence, with context. Anyone with autoimmune disease history or systemic immunosuppression was excluded. Clones were read by immunoSEQ multiplex PCR, and TCRdb kept only the in-frame ones, dropping some. The sample records tens of thousands of clones, about 88% being singletons. The CDR3 covers 12 residues. From germline, CDR1 is WNHNN and CDR2 SYGVQD (reference sequence). Losses at the gene ends were 10 bases for V and 4 bases for J; bases not matched to a gene: 3. This entry comes from a study of OX40 agonist ivuxolimab in advanced cancers. The V gene is TRBV10-1, the J gene TRBJ2-2; TRBD1 agrees at 7 bases. The sequence derives from an adult with an advanced solid tumor such as melanoma, head and neck, liver or kidney cancer. Sample: CD4+ or CD8+ T cells sorted from blood, taken in a trial of the OX40 agonist ivuxolimab. CDR3 nucleotide sequence: TGCGCCACTCGACAGGGCACCGGGGAGCTGTTTTTT. Protein: CATRQGTGELFF.